This T cell receptor (beta chain) was sequenced for a study of T cells in Graves' hyperthyroidism and ophthalmopathy. This clonotype was observed at least ten times. Using 9.5 to 10 ml of fresh peripheral blood, PBMCs were prepared. The CDR3 regions of TCR beta were amplified from RNA transcripts. The HTBI primer set drove a first-round RT-PCR of the TCR CDR3. One entry per CDR3 protein, called by TCRdb with MiXCR from the multiplex PCR reads. Counted here are about 550,000 distinct CDR3 sequences, around 20% occurring once; the ten biggest clones make up 26%. The CDR3 contains 11 residues. Germline-derived CDR1 and CDR2 are SQVTM and ANQGSEA. With 1 base removed from V and 12 bases from J, the gap between germline ends came to 12 bases.

J is TRBJ2-5 and V is TRBV29-1; no clear D. The sequencing sample was made of blood. The sequence was collected from a young man with Graves' hyperthyroidism. The CDR3: CSVEVPPMEYF. In DNA, the CDR3 is TGCAGCGTTGAAGTCCCCCCTATGGAGTACTTC.